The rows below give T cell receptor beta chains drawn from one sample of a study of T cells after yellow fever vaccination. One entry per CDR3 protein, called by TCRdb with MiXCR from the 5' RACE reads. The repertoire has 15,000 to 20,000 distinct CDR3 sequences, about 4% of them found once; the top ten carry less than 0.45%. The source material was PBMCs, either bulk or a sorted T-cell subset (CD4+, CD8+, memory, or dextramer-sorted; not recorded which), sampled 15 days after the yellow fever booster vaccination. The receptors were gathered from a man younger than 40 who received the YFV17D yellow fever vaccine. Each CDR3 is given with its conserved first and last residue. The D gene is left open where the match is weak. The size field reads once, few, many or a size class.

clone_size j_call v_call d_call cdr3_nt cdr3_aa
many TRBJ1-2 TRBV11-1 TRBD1 TGTGCCAGCAGCTTAGCGCCGGGACAGGCGAACTATGGCTACACCTTC CASSLAPGQANYGYTF
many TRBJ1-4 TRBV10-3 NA TGTGCCATCAGTTCAGGCCACGATGCAACTAATGAAAAACTGTTTTTT CAISSGHDATNEKLFF
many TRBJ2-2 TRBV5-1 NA TGCGCCAGCAGCCTCGACCGAACCGGGGAGCTGTTTTTT CASSLDRTGELFF
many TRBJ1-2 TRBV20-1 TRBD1 TGCAGTGCTAGCCCTACAGGGGCCTATGGCTACACCTTC CSASPTGAYGYTF
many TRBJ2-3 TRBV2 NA TGTGCCAGCAACACAGATGGCAGCACAGATACGCAGTATTTT CASNTDGSTDTQYF
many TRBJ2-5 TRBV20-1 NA TGCAGTGCTAGTGGGGGGCAAGAGACCCAGTACTTC CSASGGQETQYF
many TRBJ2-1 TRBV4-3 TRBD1 TGCGCCAGCAGTCCGGGACAGGGGGCTTATGAGCAGTTCTTC CASSPGQGAYEQFF
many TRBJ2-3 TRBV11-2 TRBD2 TGTGCCAGCAGCTTGGTACTAGCGGGAGGAGGGGGCACAGATACGCAGTATTTT CASSLVLAGGGGTDTQYF
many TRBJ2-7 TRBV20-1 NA TGCAGTGCTAGAGATAATAGTAACTCCTACGAGCAGTACTTC CSARDNSNSYEQYF
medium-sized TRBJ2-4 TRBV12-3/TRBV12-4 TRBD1 TGTGCCAGCAGTCCCCCCTTGCGACAGGGGAGGAACATTCAGTACTTC CASSPPLRQGRNIQYF
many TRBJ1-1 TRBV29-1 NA TGCAGCGTCCAATCGGGGGGGGAATGGGAGGTCACTGAAGCTTTCTTT CSVQSGGEWEVTEAFF
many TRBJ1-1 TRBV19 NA TGTGCCAGTAGCCTCGGGGGTCTGAACACTGAAGCTTTCTTT CASSLGGLNTEAFF
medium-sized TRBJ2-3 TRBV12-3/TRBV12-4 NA TGTGCCAGCAGTCCCGGGACCAGTAAGAGTACGCAGTATTTT CASSPGTSKSTQYF
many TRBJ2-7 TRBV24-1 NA TGTGCCACACAACTCTCAGGGAGCCACGAGCAGTACTTC CATQLSGSHEQYF
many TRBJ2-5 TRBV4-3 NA TGCGCCAGCAGCCAAGTCTTCCGAGAGGCAGAGACCCAGTACTTC CASSQVFREAETQYF
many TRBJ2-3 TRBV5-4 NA TGTGCCAGCAGGGACGAGCGGCGCACAGATACGCAGTATTTT CASRDERRTDTQYF